This section outlines one T cell receptor (beta chain) sequence together with its context. Its antigen is undetermined. Researchers grouped second doses given at about 4 or about 12 weeks into one pool. This sample stems from a study of T cell responses to AZD1222 COVID-19 vaccine. Study-level results: Among the donors, most were white British and more were female, and clonal diversity was possibly underestimated. Baseline serology detected seropositivity in only six AZD1222 recipients. The peak T cell response came first, and repertoires were sampled only after it.

CDR1 MDHEN and CDR2 SYDVKM come from the germline V gene. V trimming: 5 bases; J trimming: 5 bases; junction bases outside the gene matches: 4. The CDR3 spans 13 residues. Data came from immunoSEQ multiplex PCR; TCRdb stores just in-frame clones and leaves some out. The sample lists 150,000 or so clones, roughly 92% seen once, with 3% to 4.5% in the top ten. Sequences were derived from peripheral blood, sampled 28 days after the second AZD1222 dose. The chain recombines TRBV28 with TRBJ1-2, with 8 bases that match TRBD1. This clonotype originated in an adult who received the AZD1222 COVID-19 vaccine. The CDR3 sequence: CASSKGQVYGYTF. Here the CDR3 DNA reads TGTGCCAGCAGTAAGGGACAGGTTTATGGCTACACCTTC.